This paragraph covers one TCR beta chain sequence. Its antigen has not been determined. No clone much larger than this one lies a single base away; base qualities are absent. The same CDR3 arises from other DNA sequences in this sample as well. Using the deep immunoSEQ assay, TCR CDR3 regions were amplified from genomic DNA by multiplex PCR. For each cell subset, the extracted genomic DNA was distributed evenly across all wells of several immunoSEQ 96-well plates, and each plate served as one replicate. For sorted subsets, around 0.2 ug genomic DNA, equal to about 30,000 T cell genomes, was loaded into each replicate PCR. Purified libraries were quantified with a Qubit 3.0 fluorometer, sized on a Bioanalyzer 2100, and re-quantified with the KAPA Library Quantification kit. Every immunoSEQ 96-well plate was sequenced on a separate single-read 150-cycle Illumina NextSeq 550 flow cell. Regarding the original processing steps: The immunoSEQ output contained only junctional sequences without quality scores, so filtering could not match that applied to full-length reads. To assign V/J genes and CDR3, sequences were annotated against IMGT germline references using PyIR, a Python wrapper for IgBLAST v1.9. Reads were removed for weak V/J assignments (E-value above 1e-6), missing CDR3, stop codons, out-of-frame junctions, or ambiguous translated residues. V3J clonotypes were defined as sequences sharing an identical inferred V gene, J gene, and CDR3 amino acid sequence. Percentage overlap between repertoires was computed as shared unique clonotypes divided by the size of the smaller repertoire. Repertoire richness was assessed with RTK rarefaction, the Chao1 estimator, and Recon v2.1 estimates of unobserved clonotypes. Generation probabilities were computed with OLGA for all TCRbeta clonotypes obtained by the gDNA method from several donors. Entries here come from immuneACCESS through TCRdb and include only in-frame sequences with V and J called. Some clones fail to appear in such tables; in the studies checked, an unresolved V gene covers under half of the shortfall, and the cause of the remainder is unknown. V and J calls and clone size are given by that table; D and trimming were obtained from the DNA. This sample is represented by millions of clones; 85% to 95% of them were singletons. The ten largest clones add up to approximately 0.13% of the sample.

The donors were healthy, HIV-negative adults with no recently reported acute infections or vaccinations. Only Caucasian adults living in Nashville, Tennessee, USA were represented among the donors. CD4+ T cells were enriched by magnetic negative selection; naive cells were then positively selected on CD45RA, and the negative fraction formed the memory subset. Blood was obtained by leukapheresis, after which PBMCs were separated by Ficoll-Histopaque density gradient centrifugation and cryopreserved in liquid nitrogen vapor phase. Purity and quantity of every magnetically sorted T cell population were checked by analytical flow cytometry. Genomic DNA was isolated from every sorted fraction and measured by UV absorbance on a Nanodrop 2000c. As encoded in the germline V gene, CDR1 is SGHAT while CDR2 is FQNNGV. V is reduced by 0 bases and J by 2 bases, leaving a spacing of 7 bases between them. Inclusive of the bounding cysteine and phenylalanine, the CDR3 is 14 residues long. Left in the record is the CDR3 DNA by itself, 42 bases read in frame from the first base.

The sample comes from a study of shared clonotypes between healthy human individuals (dated by TCRdb to 2018 to 2020). Looking at the study overall: A couple of women and a few men aged 18 to 49 years were included in the cohort. Per donor, leukapheresis produced somewhere between about 0.8 and 9.5 billion PBMCs. To estimate repertoire size and how much clonotypes are shared between individuals, the study performed deep sequencing of blood TCR repertoires from about five healthy adults. Per donor, three plates each were used for CD4 naive and CD4 memory, two for CD8 naive, and one for CD8 memory. Different laboratories and diverse techniques were used to prepare libraries and sequence TCR repertoires, to increase sequencing depth and limit assay-specific biases.

What the study reported, not specific to this receptor: Compared with non-shared clonotypes, the clonotypes found in all four sorted-subset donors had higher generation probabilities. Sampling was limited to blood, and TCR repertoires in tissue likely differ from TCR repertoires in blood. The genetic and exposure-history diversity represented was limited by the small number of donors. Roughly 5% of naive CD4, 3% to 3.5% of naive CD8, 2% to 2.5% of memory CD4, and over 0.35% of memory CD8 clonotypes were shared across four donors. Estimated clonotype richness was generally larger for naive than for memory subsets. Even with the large sequencing depth, rarefaction of the sorted-subset datasets indicated that sequencing was incomplete. Pairwise subsampling indicated that sequencing depth was expected to affect the degree of clonotype sharing among donors.

Input material: naive CD4+ T cells sorted from blood. In light of the paper, this sample's cell subset or site label describes: CD45RA+ positively selected. Rearrangement joined TRBV11-2 to TRBJ1-2; TRBD1 might be the D gene, on 6 matching bases. The clonotype comes from a young man in good health. The nucleotide sequence reads as follows: TGTGCCAGCAGCTTAGAGACAGGAAACTATGGCTACACCTTC. Its amino acids are CASSLETGNYGYTF. With all but the CDR3 taken from the reference TRBV11-2 and TRBJ1-2 genes, the full variable domain is: EAGVAQSPRYKIIEKRQSVAFWCNPISGHATLYWYQQILGQGPKLLIQFQNNGVVDDSQLPKDRFSAERLKGVDSTLKIQPAKLEDSAVYLCASSLETGNYGYTFGSGTRLTVV.